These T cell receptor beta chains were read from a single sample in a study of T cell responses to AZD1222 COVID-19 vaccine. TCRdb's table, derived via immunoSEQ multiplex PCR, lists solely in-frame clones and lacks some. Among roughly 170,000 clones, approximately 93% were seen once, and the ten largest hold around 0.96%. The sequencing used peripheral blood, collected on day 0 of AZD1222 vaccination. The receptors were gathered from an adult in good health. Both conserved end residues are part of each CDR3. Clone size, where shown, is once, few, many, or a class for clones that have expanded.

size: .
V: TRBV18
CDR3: CASSPMGREQYF

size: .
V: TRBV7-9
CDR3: CASSEGGSSYNSPLHF

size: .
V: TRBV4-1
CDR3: CASSQDNGLTESNEKLFF

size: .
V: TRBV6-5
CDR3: CASTGTSLAETQYF

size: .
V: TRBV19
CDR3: CASSIDLIPTEAFF

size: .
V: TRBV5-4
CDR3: CASSLGGDYSYEQYF

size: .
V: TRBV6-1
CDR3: CASSEVRTQGWQPQHF

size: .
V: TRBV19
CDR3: CASSIFGGRYNTFGYTF

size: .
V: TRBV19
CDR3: CASSIRQGPADGYTF

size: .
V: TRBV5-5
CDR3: CASSLYRDRGSYEQYF

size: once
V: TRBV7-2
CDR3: CASSLESGRVHTGELFF

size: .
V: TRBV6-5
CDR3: CASSYGTGQGNYGYTF

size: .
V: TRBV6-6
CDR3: CASSFEGDVQPQHF

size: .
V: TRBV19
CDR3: CASSIGTVPAAFF

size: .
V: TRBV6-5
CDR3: CASSLDRGGGYTF

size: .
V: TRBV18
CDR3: CASSRGVDNYGYTF

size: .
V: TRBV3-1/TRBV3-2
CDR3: CASSQVTSSGGLDTQYF

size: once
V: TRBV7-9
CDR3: CASSQRDTGELFF

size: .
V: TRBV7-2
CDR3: CASSLTGNTGELFF

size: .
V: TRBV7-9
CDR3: CASSLLGHQQETQYF

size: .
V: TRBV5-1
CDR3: CASSLLNSNTGELFF

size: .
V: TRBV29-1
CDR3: CSVEPLDSSLPGYTF

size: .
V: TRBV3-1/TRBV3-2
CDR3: CASSHVTGGGFTGELFF

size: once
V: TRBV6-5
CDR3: CASSTNRVGNTEAFF

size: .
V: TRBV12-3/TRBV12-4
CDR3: CASSLLGAGGYTF

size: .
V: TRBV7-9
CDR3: CASIPGGYNEQFF

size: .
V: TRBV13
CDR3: CASSLYGPAHGYTF

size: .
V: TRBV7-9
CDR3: CASSLWPYGYTF

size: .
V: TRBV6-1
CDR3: CASRQGDYGYTF

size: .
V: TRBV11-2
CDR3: CASSITGVTDTQYF

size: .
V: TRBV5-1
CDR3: CASSLDGMDRGRPHTEAFF

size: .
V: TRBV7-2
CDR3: CASSAQGAVNTEAFF

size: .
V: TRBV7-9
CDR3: CASSLLGTGGTEAFF

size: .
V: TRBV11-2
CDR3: CASSLAPNRANEKLFF

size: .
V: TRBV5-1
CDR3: CASSLGVVDNEQFF

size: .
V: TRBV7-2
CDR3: CASSLYFGNQPQHF

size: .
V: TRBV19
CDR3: CASPSSSGNTIYF

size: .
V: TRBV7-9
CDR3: CASSSQQGDSGNTIYF

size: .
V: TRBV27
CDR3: CASSPGSGEYEQYF

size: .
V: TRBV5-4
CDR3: CASSLAGNTGELFF

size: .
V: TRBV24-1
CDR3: CATSVLPQGTIYF

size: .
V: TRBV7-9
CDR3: CASSLPITGTEAFF

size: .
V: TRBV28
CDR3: CASSLAGARRETQYF

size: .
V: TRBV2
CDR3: CASSETNTEAFF

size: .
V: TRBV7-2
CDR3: CASSVTGLDTQYF

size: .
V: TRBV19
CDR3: CASSIGWANHGYTF

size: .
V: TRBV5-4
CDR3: CASSLEGTKNYGYTF

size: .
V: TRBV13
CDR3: CASSSGGRETQYF

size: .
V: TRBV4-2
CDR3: CASSQDLYGYTF

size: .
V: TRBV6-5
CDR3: CASREGKETQYF